This record looks at one T cell receptor (beta chain) sequence and its context. The source of the sample is a study of T cell changes during pregnancy in multiple sclerosis. With V trimmed by 8 bases and J by 5 bases, 10 bases remained unmatched. This CDR3 comprises 14 residues. Germline lookup yields CDR1 MNHEY and CDR2 SMNVEV (reference sequence). Sequenced by immunoSEQ multiplex PCR; TCRdb stores in-frame clones only, minus some. Counted here are 70,000 to 85,000 clones, 92% occurring once; the ten biggest clones make up about 1.5%. The receptor was derived from a female donor with multiple sclerosis, enrolled in a pregnancy study. The chain is built from TRBV27 and TRBJ2-7; 9 bases align to TRBD1. The source was peripheral blood, collected before pregnancy. The CDR3 loop reads CASSGGQGFHEQYF. DNA for the CDR3: TGTGCCAGCTCTGGCGGACAGGGGTTTCACGAGCAGTACTTC.